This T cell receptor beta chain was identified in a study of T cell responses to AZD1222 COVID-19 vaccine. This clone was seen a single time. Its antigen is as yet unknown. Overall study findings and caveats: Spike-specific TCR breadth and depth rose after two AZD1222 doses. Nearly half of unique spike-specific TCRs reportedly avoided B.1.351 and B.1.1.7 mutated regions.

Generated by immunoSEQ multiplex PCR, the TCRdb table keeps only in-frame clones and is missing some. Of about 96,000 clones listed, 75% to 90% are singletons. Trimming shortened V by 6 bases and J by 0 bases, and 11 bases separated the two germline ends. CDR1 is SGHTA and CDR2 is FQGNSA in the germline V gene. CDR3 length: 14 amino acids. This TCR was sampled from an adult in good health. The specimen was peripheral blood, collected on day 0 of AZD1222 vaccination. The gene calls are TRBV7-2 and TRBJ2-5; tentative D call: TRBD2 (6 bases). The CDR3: CASRLGGYQETQYF. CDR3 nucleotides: TGTGCCAGCAGATTGGGGGGATACCAAGAGACCCAGTACTTC.